This T cell receptor beta chain was obtained from a study of blood T cell repertoires in COVID-19. Under the authors' procedure: Reference gene primer amplification in the assay estimated nucleated cell counts. The table came from immunoSEQ multiplex PCR; TCRdb's copy has only in-frame clones and leaves some out. The V and J calls and clone size were taken over from that table, and D and trimming were inferred from the DNA. The sample comprises about 140,000 clones, roughly three quarters of which are singletons, and approximately 6% rests with the top ten. This CDR3 is 14 amino acids long. Germline CDR1 and CDR2: LGHDT and YNNKEL (reference sequence). Trimming removed 0 bases from V and 4 bases from J; junction bases left unmatched: 1.

The specimen was PBMCs or T cells enriched from blood (not recorded which). The chain uses TRBV3-1 (or the pseudogene TRBV3-2) and TRBJ2-5; 8 nucleotides line up with TRBD1. This TCR was sampled from a woman between 50 and 59 years old who had recovered from COVID-19. CDR3 residues: CASSQEQGGETQYF. The CDR3 DNA sequence: TGTGCCAGCAGCCAAGAACAGGGGGGAGAGACCCAGTACTTC.